Below are 8 T cell receptor beta chains sequenced from a single sample in a study of blood T cell repertoires in COVID-19. Here immunoSEQ multiplex PCR was the method, and the copy in TCRdb shows in-frame clones only, minus some. The table lists some 250,000 clones, around 93% of them singletons. Source material: PBMCs or T cells enriched from blood (not recorded which). Source of these receptors: a human donor in a cohort exposed to, infected with or recovered from COVID-19 (not recorded which). The donor label of this sample is uncertain.

The chain recombines TRBV5-1 with TRBJ2-3, with TRBD2 matching over 15 bases. V lost 4 bases and J lost 1; bases outside the gene matches: 10. The CDR3 is 19 amino acids. Germline V lookup: CDR1 SGHRS, CDR2 YFSETQ. CDR3 DNA: TGCGCCAGCAGCCTCTGGACTAGCGGGGGGGCCATGGGCACAGATACGCAGTATTTT. Translation gives CASSLWTSGGAMGTDTQYF.

V is TRBV19 and J is TRBJ2-7, with D maybe TRBD1 (6 bases). Germline V gene data show CDR1 as LNHDA and CDR2 as SQIVND (reference sequence). This CDR3 spans 13 amino acids. The ends were cut back, 5 bases at V and 4 bases at J, with 12 bases in the middle. As DNA, the CDR3 is TGTGCCAGTAGTCCTGGGACACCGTACGAGCAGTACTTC. Its translation: CASSPGTPYEQYF.

The chain uses TRBV19 and TRBJ1-1; D is perhaps TRBD1 (5 bases). V was shortened by 0 bases and J by 4 bases, with 15 bases between the two germline ends. Per the germline V gene, CDR1 is LNHDA and CDR2 is SQIVND (reference sequence). The CDR3 is 16 amino acids. The CDR3 protein is CASSIDRGSRSTEAFF. As DNA, the CDR3 is TGTGCCAGTAGTATAGATCGGGGGAGTAGATCCACTGAAGCTTTCTTT.

The V call is TRBV4-1, the J call TRBJ2-3, with 13 bases matching TRBD2. V lost 5 bases to trimming and J lost 7 bases; unmatched junction nucleotides: 6. The CDR3 is 15 amino acids. CDR1 MGHRA and CDR2 YSYEKL come from the germline V gene. The CDR3 sequence is CASSEGTSGEYTQYF. The DNA for the CDR3 is TGCGCCAGCAGCGAAGGGACTAGCGGGGAATATACGCAGTATTTT.

The chain links TRBV7-2 to TRBJ2-1, with 15 bases aligning to TRBD2. There are 15 residues in the CDR3. V lost 5 bases to trimming and J lost 11 bases; unmatched junction nucleotides: 7. CDR1 SGHTA and CDR2 FQGNSA come from the germline V gene. CDR3 sequence (DNA): TGTGCCAGCAGCCCCAGGACTAGCGGGGGGGCGAAGCAGTTCTTC. Amino acids: CASSPRTSGGAKQFF.

The V and J genes are TRBV27 and TRBJ2-5; 8 positions agree with TRBD1. CDR1 and CDR2 from the germline V gene are MNHEY and SMNVEV (reference sequence). CDR3 length: 13 residues. The J segment lost 5 bases and the V segment lost 2 bases, leaving 1 base of the junction unmatched. CDR3 bases: TGTGCCAGCAGTTTAACAGGGGGGGAGACCCAGTACTTC. This gives the protein CASSLTGGETQYF.

The chain uses TRBV24-1 and TRBJ1-1, with 8 bases aligning to TRBD1. The CDR3 has 15 amino acids. The trim removed 4 bases at V and 3 bases at J, leaving 6 bases unmatched. CDR1 is KGHDR and CDR2 is SFDVKD in the germline V gene. The CDR3 DNA sequence: TGTGCCACCAGTGACCCCGGACAGGGAGACACTGAAGCTTTCTTT. Protein sequence: CATSDPGQGDTEAFF.

The chain uses TRBV19 and TRBJ1-1; TRBD1 matches 7 bases. The CDR3 sequence is 13 residues long. In germline, CDR1 is LNHDA, CDR2 SQIVND (reference sequence). CDR3 DNA: TGTGCTAGTGCGGGACAGTCGAACACTGAAGCTTTCTTT. This encodes CASAGQSNTEAFF.